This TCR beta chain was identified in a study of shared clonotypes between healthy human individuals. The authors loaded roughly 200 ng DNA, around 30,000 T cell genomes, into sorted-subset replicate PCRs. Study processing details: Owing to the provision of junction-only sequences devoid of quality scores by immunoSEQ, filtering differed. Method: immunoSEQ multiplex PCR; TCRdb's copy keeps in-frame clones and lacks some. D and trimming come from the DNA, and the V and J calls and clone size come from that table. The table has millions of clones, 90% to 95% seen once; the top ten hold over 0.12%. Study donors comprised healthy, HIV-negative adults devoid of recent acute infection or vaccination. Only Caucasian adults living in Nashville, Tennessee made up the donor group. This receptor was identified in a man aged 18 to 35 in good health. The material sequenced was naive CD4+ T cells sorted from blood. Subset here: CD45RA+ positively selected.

The CDR3 loop reads CAFQEYNSPLHF. The CDR3 coding sequence is TGTGCCTTTCAGGAGTATAATTCACCCCTCCACTTT. This chain links TRBV30 with TRBJ1-6; D uncertain. The CDR3 contains 12 residues. V was shortened by 7 bases and J by 4 bases, with 8 bases between the two germline ends. Germline assignment: CDR1 GTSNPN and CDR2 SVGIG (reference sequence).